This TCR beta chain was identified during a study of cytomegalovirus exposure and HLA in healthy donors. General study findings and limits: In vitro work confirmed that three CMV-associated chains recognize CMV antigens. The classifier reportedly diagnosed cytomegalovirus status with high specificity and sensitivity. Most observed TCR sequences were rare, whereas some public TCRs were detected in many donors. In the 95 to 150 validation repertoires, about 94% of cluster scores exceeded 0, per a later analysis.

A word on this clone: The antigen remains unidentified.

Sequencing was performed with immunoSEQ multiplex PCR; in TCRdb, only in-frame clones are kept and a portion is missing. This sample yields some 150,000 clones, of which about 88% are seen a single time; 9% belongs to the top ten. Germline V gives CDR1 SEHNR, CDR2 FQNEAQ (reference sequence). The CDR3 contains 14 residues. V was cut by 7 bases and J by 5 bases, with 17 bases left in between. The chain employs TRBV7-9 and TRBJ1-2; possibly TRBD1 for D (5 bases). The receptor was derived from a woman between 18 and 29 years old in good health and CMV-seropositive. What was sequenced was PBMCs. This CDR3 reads CASNIQGTRYGYTF. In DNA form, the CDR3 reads TGTGCCAGCAACATCCAGGGCACGAGGTATGGCTACACCTTC.